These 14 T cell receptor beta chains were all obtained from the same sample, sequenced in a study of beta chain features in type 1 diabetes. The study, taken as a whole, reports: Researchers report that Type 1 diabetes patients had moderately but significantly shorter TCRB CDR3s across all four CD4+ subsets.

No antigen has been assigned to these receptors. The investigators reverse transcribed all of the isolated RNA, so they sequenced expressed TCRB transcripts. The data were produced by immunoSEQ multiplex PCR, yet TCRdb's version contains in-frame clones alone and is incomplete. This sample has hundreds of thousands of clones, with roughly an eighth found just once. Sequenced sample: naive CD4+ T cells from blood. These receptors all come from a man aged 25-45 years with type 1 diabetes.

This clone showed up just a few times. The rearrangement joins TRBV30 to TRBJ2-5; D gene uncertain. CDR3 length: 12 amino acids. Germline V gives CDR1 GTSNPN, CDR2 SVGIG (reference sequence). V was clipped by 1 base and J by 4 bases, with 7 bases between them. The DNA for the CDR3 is TGTGCCTGGAGTGCCCCGTCAGAGACCCAGTACTTC. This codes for CAWSAPSETQYF.

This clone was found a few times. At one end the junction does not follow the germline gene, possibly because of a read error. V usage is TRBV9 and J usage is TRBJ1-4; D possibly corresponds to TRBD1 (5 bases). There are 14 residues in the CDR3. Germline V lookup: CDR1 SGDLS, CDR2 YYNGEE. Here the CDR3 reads CASSPTATREILFF. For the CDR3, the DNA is TGTGCCAGCAGCCCGACAGCCACAAGGGAAATACTGTTTTTT.

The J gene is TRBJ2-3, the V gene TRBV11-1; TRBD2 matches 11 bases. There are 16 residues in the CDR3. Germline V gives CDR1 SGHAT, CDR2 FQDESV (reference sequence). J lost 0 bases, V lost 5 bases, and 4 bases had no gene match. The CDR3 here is CASSPGTSGSTDTQYF. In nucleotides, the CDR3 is TGTGCCAGCAGCCCAGGGACTAGCGGAAGCACAGATACGCAGTATTTT. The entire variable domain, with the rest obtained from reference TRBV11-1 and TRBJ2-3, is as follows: EAEVAQSPRYKITEKSQAVAFWCDPISGHATLYWYRQILGQGPELLVQFQDESVVDDSQLPKDRFSAERLKGVDSTLKIQPAELGDSAMYLCASSPGTSGSTDTQYFGPGTRLTVL.

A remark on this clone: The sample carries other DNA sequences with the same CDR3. The CDR3 loop reads CASSRGTSGNSYEQYF. CDR3 DNA: TGCGCCAGCAGCAGAGGGACTAGCGGGAACTCTTACGAGCAGTACTTC. This chain joins TRBV5-1 and TRBJ2-7; 13 bases line up with TRBD2. The length of the CDR3 is 16 residues. The ends lost 4 bases at V and 4 bases at J; junction bases unmatched: 8. The germline V gene encodes CDR1 SGHRS and CDR2 YFSETQ.

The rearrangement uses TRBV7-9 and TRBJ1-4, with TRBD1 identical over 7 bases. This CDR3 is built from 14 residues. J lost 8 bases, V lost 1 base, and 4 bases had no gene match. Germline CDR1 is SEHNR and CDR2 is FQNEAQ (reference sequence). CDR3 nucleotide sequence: TGTGCCAGCAGCTTAGACAGGGGCGGCGAAAAACTGTTTTTT. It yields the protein CASSLDRGGEKLFF.

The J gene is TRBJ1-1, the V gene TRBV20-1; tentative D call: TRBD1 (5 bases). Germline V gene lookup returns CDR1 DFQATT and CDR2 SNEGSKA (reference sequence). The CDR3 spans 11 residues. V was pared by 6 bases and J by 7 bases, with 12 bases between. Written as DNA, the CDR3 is TGCAGTGCCTGGACACCAAATGAAGCTTTCTTT. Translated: CSAWTPNEAFF.

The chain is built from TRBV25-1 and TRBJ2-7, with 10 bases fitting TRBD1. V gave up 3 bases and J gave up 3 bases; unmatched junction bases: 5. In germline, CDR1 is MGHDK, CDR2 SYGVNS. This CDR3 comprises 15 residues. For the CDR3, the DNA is TGTGCCAGCAGTGAGACAGGGGGCCTAGGCTACGAGCAGTACTTC. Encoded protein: CASSETGGLGYEQYF.

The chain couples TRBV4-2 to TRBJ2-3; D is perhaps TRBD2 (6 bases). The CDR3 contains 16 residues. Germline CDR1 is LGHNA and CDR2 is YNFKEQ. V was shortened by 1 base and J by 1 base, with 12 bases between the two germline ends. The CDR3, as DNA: TGTGCCAGCAGCCAAGGAAATTCGGGGGGCACAGATACGCAGTATTTT. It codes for CASSQGNSGGTDTQYF.

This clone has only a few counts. CDR3 sequence reads: CASSQQGGYTGELFF. The CDR3 DNA follows: TGTGCCAGCAGTCAACAGGGGGGGTACACCGGGGAGCTGTTTTTT. The chain recombines TRBV6-6 with TRBJ2-2; perhaps TRBD1 as D (8 bases). Trimming stripped 5 bases from V and 3 bases from J, with 13 bases between. Germline V CDR1 and CDR2: MNHNY, SVGAGI (reference sequence). CDR3 length: 15 amino acids.

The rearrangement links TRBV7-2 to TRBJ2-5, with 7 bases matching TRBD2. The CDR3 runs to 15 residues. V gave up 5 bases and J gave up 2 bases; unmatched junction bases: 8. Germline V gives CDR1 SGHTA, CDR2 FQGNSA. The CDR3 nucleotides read TGTGCCAGCAGCCTCCGACTAGCTTTACAAGAGACCCAGTACTTC. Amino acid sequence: CASSLRLALQETQYF.

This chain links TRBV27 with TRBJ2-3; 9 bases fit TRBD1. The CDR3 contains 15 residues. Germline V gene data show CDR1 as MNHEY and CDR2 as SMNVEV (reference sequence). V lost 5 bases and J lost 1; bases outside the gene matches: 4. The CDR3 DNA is TGTGCCAGCAGTCCGCGGACAGGGGGCACAGATACGCAGTATTTT. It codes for CASSPRTGGTDTQYF.

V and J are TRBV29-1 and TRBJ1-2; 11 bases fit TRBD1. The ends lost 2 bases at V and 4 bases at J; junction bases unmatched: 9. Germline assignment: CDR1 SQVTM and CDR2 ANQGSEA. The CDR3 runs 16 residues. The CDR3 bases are TGCAGCGTTGAACGAGGACAGGGGGCGCGGGCCTATGGCTACACCTTC. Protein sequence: CSVERGQGARAYGYTF.

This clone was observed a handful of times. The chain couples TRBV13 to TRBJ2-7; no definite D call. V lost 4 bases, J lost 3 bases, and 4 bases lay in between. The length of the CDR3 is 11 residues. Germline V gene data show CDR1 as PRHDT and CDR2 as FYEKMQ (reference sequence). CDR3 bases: TGTGCCAGCAGCTCATTCTACGAGCAGTACTTC. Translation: CASSSFYEQYF.

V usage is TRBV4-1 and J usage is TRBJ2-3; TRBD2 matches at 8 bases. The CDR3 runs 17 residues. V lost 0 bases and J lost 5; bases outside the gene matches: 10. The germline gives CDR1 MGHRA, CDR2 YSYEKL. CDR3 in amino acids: CASSQDPAAGEVDTQYF. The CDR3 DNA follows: TGCGCCAGCAGCCAAGATCCCGCAGCGGGAGAGGTAGATACGCAGTATTTT.